This TCR beta chain stems from a study of T cells in Graves' hyperthyroidism and ophthalmopathy. The length of the CDR3 is 18 residues. V gave up 3 bases and J gave up 0 bases, with 24 bases separating them. Germline-derived CDR1 and CDR2 are DFQATT and SNEGSKA (reference sequence). RNA transcripts yielded amplified TCR beta CDR3 regions. HTBI primers were used for first-round RT-PCR of the TCR CDR3. TCRdb analysed the multiplex PCR reads with MiXCR anew, one entry per CDR3 protein. Of about 640,000 distinct CDR3 sequences listed, roughly 15% are singletons. This TCR came from a woman between 50 and 59 years old with Graves' ophthalmopathy. What was sequenced was blood. This sequence joins TRBV20-1 and TRBJ2-7; tentatively, D is TRBD1 or TRBD2 (5 bases each). The DNA of the CDR3 is TGCAGTGCTAGCCGTCCAAGGCTAAGACGGGACGTCTCCTACGAGCAGTACTTC. Its translation: CSASRPRLRRDVSYEQYF.